This T cell receptor (beta chain) was identified in a study of blood T cell repertoires in COVID-19. Study information: From the United States, Italy and Spain came samples of acute and convalescent COVID-19.

Germline trimming cut 3 bases from V and 3 bases from J; bases unmatched to any gene: 11. The CDR3 sequence is 17 residues long. The V gene's germline CDR1 is SGHRS and CDR2 YFSETQ. In the original analysis: Nucleated cell counts were estimated from reference gene primer amplification. TCRdb's table, derived via immunoSEQ multiplex PCR, lists solely in-frame clones and lacks some. V and J calls and clone size come straight from that table; D and trimming were deduced from the DNA. The sample yields over 120,000 clones, about 87% seen once. Sequencing was done on a sample of peripheral blood. The sequence was collected from a woman between 45 and 65 years old with acute or convalescent COVID-19. The chain links TRBV5-1 to TRBJ2-5, with 10 nucleotides matching TRBD2. The CDR3 DNA reads TGCGCCAGCAGCTCCCTAGGTCCAGCGGGAGGGGAAGAGACCCAGTACTTC. The encoded protein is CASSSLGPAGGEETQYF.